This TCR beta chain was identified in a study of beta chain features in type 1 diabetes. Looking at the study overall: What patients shared with healthy donors was a similar profile of age, gender and cell yields.

Trimming pared 3 bases from V and 7 bases from J, leaving 13 bases between. CDR1 and CDR2 (germline): SGHDT, YYEEEE. This CDR3 contains 14 residues. General study results and limits: Insertions at VDJ junctions were less frequent in type 1 diabetes patients. These patients also deleted more nucleotides at the same junctions.

As every portion of the isolated RNA was reverse transcribed, the sequencing read expressed TCRB transcripts. Generated by immunoSEQ multiplex PCR, the TCRdb table keeps only in-frame clones and is missing some. The sample shows approximately 150,000 clones, just over 9% of them seen only once. This clone was counted many times. The antigen remains unidentified. The chain recombines TRBV5-6 with TRBJ1-4; no clear D gene. This sequence was found in a woman aged 18-29 years in good health. The sample consisted of central memory CD4+ T cells from blood. This chain's CDR3 is CASSSVARSEKLFF. In nucleotides, the CDR3 is TGTGCCAGCAGCTCCGTTGCCCGGAGTGAAAAACTGTTTTTT. Complete variable domain (other parts from reference TRBV5-6 and TRBJ1-4): DAGVTQSPTHLIKTRGQQVTLRCSPKSGHDTVSWYQQALGQGPQFIFQYYEEEERQRGNFPDRFSGHQFPNYSSELNVNALLLGDSALYLCASSSVARSEKLFFGSGTQLSVL.